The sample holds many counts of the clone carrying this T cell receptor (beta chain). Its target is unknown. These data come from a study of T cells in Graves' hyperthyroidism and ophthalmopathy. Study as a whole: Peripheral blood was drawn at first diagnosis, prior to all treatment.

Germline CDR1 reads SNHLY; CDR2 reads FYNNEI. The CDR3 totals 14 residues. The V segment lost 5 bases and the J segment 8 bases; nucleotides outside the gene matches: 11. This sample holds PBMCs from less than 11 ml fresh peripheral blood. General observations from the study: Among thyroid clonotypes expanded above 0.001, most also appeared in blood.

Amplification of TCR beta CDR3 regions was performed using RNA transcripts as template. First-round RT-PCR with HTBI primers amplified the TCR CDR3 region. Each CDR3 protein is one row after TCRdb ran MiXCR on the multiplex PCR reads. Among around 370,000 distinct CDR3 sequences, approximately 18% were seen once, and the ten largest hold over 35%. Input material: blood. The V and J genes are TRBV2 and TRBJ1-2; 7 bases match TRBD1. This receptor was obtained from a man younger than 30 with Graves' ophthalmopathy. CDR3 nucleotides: TGTGCCAGCAGTCATCCCGACAGGGTGATCGGCTACACCTTC. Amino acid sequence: CASSHPDRVIGYTF.